The 32 T cell receptor beta chains below all came from one sample that was sequenced in a study of blood T cells in healthy people across ages. Through a sample-barcoded 5' primer and a J-beta primer mix, a second PCR was run for roughly 6 to 11 cycles. TCRdb used MiXCR to reprocess the 5' RACE reads, holding one entry per CDR3 protein. The table includes approximately 850,000 distinct CDR3 sequences, 40% to 50% detected once. Sequencing used blood. Receptor source: a man in his fifties or sixties in good health.

This clonotype was seen only a few times. The rearrangement links TRBV7-3 to TRBJ2-5, with 15 bases that match TRBD2. CDR3 length: 16 residues. Trimming took 5 bases from V and 4 from J; bases not matched to a gene: 5. The germline gives CDR1 SGHTA, CDR2 FQGTGA. CDR3 sequence: CASSPRTSGGAETQYF. The CDR3 DNA sequence: TGTGCCAGCAGCCCTAGGACTAGCGGGGGGGCAGAGACCCAGTACTTC.

This clonotype was detected a few times. This chain uses TRBV10-1 with TRBJ2-1; the match to TRBD2 covers 7 bases. J was trimmed by 12 bases and V by 0 bases; bases with no gene match: 11. There are 15 residues in the CDR3. CDR1 WNHNN and CDR2 SYGVQD come from the germline V gene (reference sequence). For the CDR3, the DNA is TGCGCCAGCAGTGAGTCGAAACTCGGGGGGATCGGGCAGTTCTTC. Translation gives CASSESKLGGIGQFF.

There are a few counts of this clonotype. The chain carries TRBV20-1 and TRBJ2-5; tentatively, D is TRBD1 (6 bases). Looked up from germline, CDR1 is DFQATT and CDR2 is SNEGSKA (reference sequence). V lost 3 bases and J 2 bases, leaving 19 bases between the germline ends. CDR3 length: 16 residues. The chain's CDR3 is CSARTPWGPGQETQYF. The CDR3, as DNA: TGCAGTGCTAGGACCCCGTGGGGGCCGGGTCAAGAGACCCAGTACTTC.

This clonotype was seen more than once but under ten times. The chain links TRBV27 to TRBJ2-7; 8 positions match TRBD2. Trimming took 0 bases from V and 1 from J; bases not matched to a gene: 5. The germline V gene has CDR1 MNHEY and CDR2 SMNVEV (reference sequence). The CDR3 length is 16 residues. CDR3 in DNA: TGTGCCAGCAGTTTATCTACCGGGACTAGTTCCTACGAGCAGTACTTC. This translates into CASSLSTGTSSYEQYF.

The chain links TRBV28 to TRBJ2-1; 10 bases fit TRBD1. This CDR3 spans 14 amino acids. Germline V gene sequence: CDR1 MDHEN, CDR2 SYDVKM. After removal of 3 bases from V and 8 bases from J, the junction contained 4 bases not matched to a gene. The CDR3 DNA follows: TGTGCCAGCAGTTTTCAGGACAGGGGGTATGAGCAGTTCTTC. Residues: CASSFQDRGYEQFF.

A single count supports this clonotype. The gene calls are TRBV6-2 or TRBV6-3 and TRBJ1-5; TRBD1 aligns across 8 bases. The CDR3 is 14 residues long. With 6 bases clipped from V and 11 bases from J, the junction kept 12 bases outside the gene matches. The germline gives CDR1 MNHEY, CDR2 SVGEGT. The DNA of the CDR3 is TGTGCCAGCAGGGGGACAGGAACTCTAGTTACCCAGCATTTT. This codes for CASRGTGTLVTQHF.

This chain connects TRBV7-2 to TRBJ2-5, with 13 bases lining up with TRBD2. Germline values: CDR1 SGHTA, CDR2 FQGNSA. Trimming removed 0 bases from V and 11 bases from J; junction bases left unmatched: 15. The CDR3 length is 18 residues. DNA for the CDR3: TGTGCCAGCAGCTTAGCACCGTTAACTAGCGGGGGGGCGAATGAGCAGTACTTC. It codes for CASSLAPLTSGGANEQYF.

Only a few counts were recorded for this clonotype. V usage is TRBV2 and J usage is TRBJ2-5; 7 nucleotides match TRBD2. The CDR3 consists of 15 residues. Trimming removed 3 bases from V and 2 bases from J; junction bases left unmatched: 6. CDR1 and CDR2 from the germline V gene are SNHLY and FYNNEI. CDR3 in DNA: TGTGCCAGCAGTGAGGGCGGGGGACCGCAAGAGACCCAGTACTTC. Protein sequence: CASSEGGGPQETQYF.

The chain carries TRBV7-2 and TRBJ2-2, with a possible D match to TRBD1 (5 bases). V lost 1 base to trimming and J lost 7 bases, with 13 bases between them. The germline V gene encodes CDR1 SGHTA and CDR2 FQGNSA. CDR3 length: 15 amino acids. The CDR3 nucleotides read TGTGCCAGCAGCTTAGGGGCCTCAGGGATCGGGGAGCTGTTTTTT. Protein product: CASSLGASGIGELFF.

The chain carries TRBV7-2 and TRBJ2-1; a possible D gene is TRBD2 (6 bases). Germline CDR1 and CDR2: SGHTA and FQGNSA. Trimming removed 0 bases at V and 7 bases at J, with 13 bases between. The CDR3 is made up of 15 amino acids. The CDR3 reads CASSLAPGGLNEQFF. The DNA for the CDR3 is TGTGCCAGCAGCTTAGCCCCCGGAGGGCTTAATGAGCAGTTCTTC. The variable domain in full, completed from reference TRBV7-2 and TRBJ2-1, reads GAGVSQSPSNKVTEKGKDVELRCDPISGHTALYWYRQSLGQGLEFLIYFQGNSAPDKSGLPSDRFSAERTGGSVSTLTIQRTQQEDSAVYLCASSLAPGGLNEQFFGPGTRLTVL.

The gene calls are TRBV25-1 and TRBJ2-7, with D unclear. V lost 4 bases, J lost 2 bases, and 12 bases lay in between. This CDR3 region has 14 residues. CDR1 MGHDK and CDR2 SYGVNS come from the germline V gene. CDR3 region: CASSAIFSPYEQYF. The CDR3 nucleotides read TGTGCCAGCAGTGCCATCTTTAGCCCCTACGAGCAGTACTTC.

The V call is TRBV9, the J call TRBJ2-5; D is uncertain. Germline values: CDR1 SGDLS, CDR2 YYNGEE. Trimming stripped 3 bases from V and 5 bases from J, with 11 bases between. The CDR3 is made up of 13 amino acids. The CDR3 sequence: CASSGSVGETQYF. CDR3 DNA sequence: TGTGCCAGCAGCGGTAGTGTTGGCGAGACCCAGTACTTC.

The J gene is TRBJ2-2, the V gene TRBV19; TRBD1 might be the D (5 bases). Germline assignment: CDR1 LNHDA and CDR2 SQIVND (reference sequence). This CDR3 is 17 amino acids long. V was pared by 10 bases and J by 0 bases, with 21 bases between. CDR3 region: CATRSLHRNANTGELFF. The CDR3, as DNA: TGTGCCACACGGTCCCTTCACAGGAACGCGAACACCGGGGAGCTGTTTTTT. The variable domain in full, completed from reference TRBV19 and TRBJ2-2, reads DGGITQSPKYLFRKEGQNVTLSCEQNLNHDAMYWYRQDPGQGLRLIYYSQIVNDFQKGDIAEGYSVSREKKESFPLTVTSAQKNPTAFYLCATRSLHRNANTGELFFGEGSRLTVL.

The chain combines TRBV4-3 with TRBJ2-3, with D possibly being TRBD1 (6 bases). The CDR3 length is 16 residues. Trimming stripped 5 bases from V and 6 bases from J, with 21 bases between. CDR1 is LGHNA, CDR2 YSLEER, per germline. CDR3 amino acids: CASSSNWGPRADTQYF. For the CDR3, the DNA is TGCGCCAGCAGCTCCAATTGGGGGCCCCGGGCGGATACGCAGTATTTT.

This clonotype was found a few times. This sequence joins TRBV27 and TRBJ1-2, with unresolved D. Germline V gene lookup returns CDR1 MNHEY and CDR2 SMNVEV (reference sequence). This CDR3 comprises 15 residues. V gave up 6 bases and J gave up 6 bases, with 20 bases separating them. The CDR3 nucleotides are TGTGCCAGCAGACGCCATGGTAGGGATCGGGATGGCTACACCTTC. Amino acid sequence: CASRRHGRDRDGYTF.

This chain joins TRBV28 and TRBJ2-4; D remains unclear. The DNA end favors TRBJ2-7, so the J call may be wrong. Per germline, CDR1 MDHEN and CDR2 SYDVKM. This CDR3 is built from 11 residues. CDR3 DNA sequence: TGTGCCAGCAGTTTGCTTCTCGAGCAGTACTTC. The encoded protein is CASSLLLEQYF.

V is TRBV7-2 and J is TRBJ1-1, with D hard to call. Looked up from germline, CDR1 is SGHTA and CDR2 is FQGNSA. V lost 4 bases and J 4 bases, leaving 16 bases between the germline ends. The CDR3 spans 15 residues. The CDR3 loop reads CASSSDLAAITEAFF. CDR3 bases: TGTGCCAGCAGCTCAGATTTGGCGGCGATCACTGAAGCTTTCTTT.

This clonotype was seen a few times. CDR3 DNA: TGTGCCAGCAGTGAAGCAACTGGGCCGTACTATGGCTACACCTTC. Encoded protein: CASSEATGPYYGYTF. The rearrangement uses TRBV2 and TRBJ1-2; D gene uncertain. CDR3 size: 15 residues. Germline V gene sequence: CDR1 SNHLY, CDR2 FYNNEI. V lost 0 bases and J lost 3, with 11 bases in between.

The chain joins TRBV6-2 or TRBV6-3 to TRBJ2-5; possibly TRBD2 for D (6 bases). CDR1 and CDR2 from the germline V gene are MNHEY and SVGEGT. The CDR3 covers 14 residues. With 5 bases removed from V and 2 bases from J, the gap between germline ends came to 12 bases. Here the CDR3 DNA reads TGTGCCAGCAGTCGCGTAGCGGTTCAAGAGACCCAGTACTTC. This gives the protein CASSRVAVQETQYF.

This rearrangement joins TRBV4-2 to TRBJ2-2; D possibly matches TRBD1 or TRBD2 (5 bases each). Per germline, CDR1 LGHNA and CDR2 YNFKEQ. CDR3 length: 16 amino acids. The V and J ends lost 1 base and 4 bases respectively, with 13 bases between them. The CDR3 DNA sequence: TGTGCCAGCAGCCAAGTTCTGGGGGTGTCCACCGGGGAGCTGTTTTTT. Residues: CASSQVLGVSTGELFF.

Note on this clonotype: With a much larger clone just one base away, this may be a read error. The chain links TRBV6-5 to TRBJ2-2; 8 bases agree with TRBD2. CDR1 and CDR2 (germline): MNHEY, SVGAGI. This CDR3 contains 16 residues. V trimming: 8 bases; J trimming: 7 bases; junction bases outside the gene matches: 15. The CDR3 loop reads CASFHRPAGVIGELFF. CDR3 sequence (DNA): TGTGCCAGCTTCCATAGGCCAGCGGGGGTAATCGGGGAGCTGTTTTTT.

In nucleotides, the CDR3 is TGTGCCAGCAGTTCCGCCTTAGGCCCGGGAGGCGAGCAGTACTTC. Translating gives CASSSALGPGGEQYF. This chain joins TRBV6-5 and TRBJ2-7; 7 bases map to TRBD2. Trimming took 4 bases from V and 6 from J; bases not matched to a gene: 12. Looked up from germline, CDR1 is MNHEY and CDR2 is SVGAGI. There are 15 residues in the CDR3.

This chain links TRBV25-1 with TRBJ2-3; D not resolved. Per the germline V gene, CDR1 is MGHDK and CDR2 is SYGVNS. The CDR3 totals 15 residues. With 5 bases removed from V and 3 bases from J, the gap between germline ends came to 15 bases. CDR3 coding DNA: TGTGCCAGCAGTTACAGAGTTGGTTTTACAGATACGCAGTATTTT. It is translated as CASSYRVGFTDTQYF.

The J gene is TRBJ2-1, the V gene TRBV9; 7 bases match TRBD1. CDR1 SGDLS and CDR2 YYNGEE come from the germline V gene. J gave up 2 bases and V 3 bases, and 5 bases lay outside the gene matches. There are 15 residues in the CDR3. DNA of the CDR3: TGTGCCAGCAGCGCCGGACAGGTCCCCTACAATGAGCAGTTCTTC. This gives the protein CASSAGQVPYNEQFF.

The genes are TRBV6-1 and TRBJ2-3; TRBD1 agrees at 11 bases. V trimming: 6 bases; J trimming: 5 bases; junction bases outside the gene matches: 4. The CDR3 extends over 14 amino acids. The V gene's germline CDR1 is MNHNS and CDR2 SASEGT. The CDR3 sequence is CASREGQGVDTQYF. As DNA, the CDR3 is TGTGCCAGCAGGGAGGGACAGGGGGTAGATACGCAGTATTTT.

V gene TRBV24-1 combines with J gene TRBJ2-3; 14 bases line up with TRBD2. The CDR3 consists of 18 residues. V lost 1 base and J lost 8; bases outside the gene matches: 10. CDR1 is KGHDR and CDR2 is SFDVKD in the germline V gene. CDR3: CATSDFRGLAGGGGTQYF. CDR3 DNA sequence: TGTGCCACCAGTGATTTCCGAGGACTAGCGGGGGGTGGCGGTACGCAGTATTTT.

In this sample, this clonotype turned up a few times. The gene calls are TRBV5-6 and TRBJ2-1, with 13 positions matching TRBD2. Trimming took 0 bases from V and 3 from J; bases not matched to a gene: 15. The CDR3 covers 21 residues. Germline V gives CDR1 SGHDT, CDR2 YYEEEE. CDR3 nucleotide sequence: TGTGCCAGCAGCTTGGCCTCTTTTGGACTAGCGGGGGCAGGCGACTACAATGAGCAGTTCTTC. As protein: CASSLASFGLAGAGDYNEQFF.

A few counts support this clonotype. This sequence joins TRBV10-2 and TRBJ2-7; D is possibly TRBD1 (6 bases). The V gene lost 4 bases and the J gene lost 2 bases, with 12 bases spanning the gap. CDR3 length: 14 residues. CDR1 is WSHSY and CDR2 is SAAADI in the germline V gene. The CDR3: CASSGTAGPYEQYF. In nucleotides, the CDR3 is TGCGCCAGCAGTGGGACAGCCGGTCCCTACGAGCAGTACTTC.

This chain connects TRBV7-3 to TRBJ1-1; D unresolved. The ends were cut back, 1 base at V and 5 bases at J, with 8 bases in the middle. The CDR3 loop spans 13 amino acids. The germline CDR1 and CDR2 sequences are SGHTA and FQGTGA. CDR3 in amino acids: CASSLNPRTEAFF. CDR3 DNA: TGTGCCAGCAGCTTAAATCCTCGGACTGAAGCTTTCTTT.

This clonotype was seen more than once but under ten times. This sequence joins TRBV7-3 and TRBJ2-1; 7 bases align to TRBD1. CDR1 is SGHTA and CDR2 is FQGTGA in the germline V gene. This CDR3 region has 15 residues. V dropped 5 bases and J dropped 8; count of bases not matched to a gene: 12. The CDR3 spells CASSTHPRQGDEQFF. In DNA, the CDR3 is TGTGCCAGCAGCACTCATCCCCGACAGGGCGATGAGCAGTTCTTC.

The chain joins TRBV6-6 to TRBJ1-6; no clear D gene. The germline V gene encodes CDR1 MNHNY and CDR2 SVGAGI (reference sequence). The CDR3 has 12 residues. CDR3 amino acids: CSGSSYNSPLHF. The CDR3 DNA follows: TGTAGCGGGAGCTCCTATAATTCACCCCTCCACTTT.

V gene TRBV7-9 combines with J gene TRBJ2-7, with D tentatively TRBD1 (6 bases). CDR1 and CDR2 from the germline V gene are SEHNR and FQNEAQ (reference sequence). V lost 3 bases, J lost 4 bases, and 16 bases lay in between. The CDR3 has 15 residues. Here the CDR3 DNA reads TGTGCCAGCAGCTTTCCTCAGGGGAATTTTTACGAGCAGTACTTC. Protein: CASSFPQGNFYEQYF.